The 22 T cell receptor beta chains below were found in one sample sequenced in a study of blood T cells in healthy people across ages. A second PCR of 7 to 11 cycles used a sample-barcoded 5' primer and a J-beta primer mix. TCRdb reprocessed the 5' RACE reads via MiXCR and lists one record per CDR3 protein. The data show about 1.8 million distinct CDR3 sequences, around 48% seen once. The source material was blood. The receptor set was obtained from a woman between 40 and 55 years old in good health.

There are a few counts of this clonotype. The rearrangement joins TRBV14 to TRBJ1-6; D may be TRBD1 (6 bases). Trimming pared 4 bases from V and 10 bases from J, leaving 11 bases between. CDR1 and CDR2 from the germline V gene are SGHDN and FVKESK. CDR3 length: 13 residues. CDR3 residues: CASSLQGGSPLHF. Here the CDR3 DNA reads TGTGCCAGCAGCCTACAGGGAGGGTCACCCCTCCACTTT. Looking up the rest from reference TRBV14 and TRBJ1-6 gives the full variable domain: EAGVTQFPSHSVIEKGQTVTLRCDPISGHDNLYWYRRVMGKEIKFLLHFVKESKQDESGMPNNRFLAERTGGTYSTLKVQPAELEDSGVYFCASSLQGGSPLHFGNGTRLTVT.

This chain joins TRBV27 and TRBJ2-1; maybe TRBD2 (7 bases). There are 16 residues in the CDR3. Germline lookup yields CDR1 MNHEY and CDR2 SMNVEV (reference sequence). Trimming took off 5 bases at V and 5 bases at J, with 19 bases between the two ends. Here the CDR3 reads CASSTARGGADNEQFF. Written as DNA, the CDR3 is TGTGCCAGCAGTACCGCTCGCGGGGGCGCGGACAATGAGCAGTTCTTC.

The V call is TRBV20-1, the J call TRBJ2-1; 8 bases are shared with TRBD2. The CDR3 spans 17 residues. Germline V gene sequence: CDR1 DFQATT, CDR2 SNEGSKA (reference sequence). Trimming took 4 bases from V and 0 from J; bases not matched to a gene: 11. The CDR3 sequence: CSAKGLVIGPSYNEQFF. The CDR3 bases are TGCAGTGCTAAGGGACTAGTGATAGGCCCCTCCTACAATGAGCAGTTCTTC.

This chain uses TRBV5-1 with TRBJ2-2; 8 nucleotides match TRBD1. Germline lookup yields CDR1 SGHRS and CDR2 YFSETQ. With 4 bases clipped from V and 10 bases from J, the junction kept 3 bases outside the gene matches. The CDR3 has 12 residues. The chain's CDR3 is CASSPGGSELFF. CDR3 bases: TGCGCCAGCAGCCCAGGGGGCTCGGAGCTGTTTTTT.

There are a few counts of this clonotype. The chain uses TRBV20-1 and TRBJ2-3; perhaps TRBD2 as D (6 bases). The CDR3 is made up of 11 amino acids. Germline CDR1 reads DFQATT; CDR2 reads SNEGSKA (reference sequence). V dropped 1 base and J dropped 11 bases, with 10 bases sitting between them. The CDR3: CSARVPGGQYF. CDR3 in DNA: TGCAGTGCTAGAGTACCCGGGGGGCAGTATTTT.

This clonotype turned up a few times. V is TRBV5-8 and J is TRBJ2-6; D possibly corresponds to TRBD2 (7 bases). The CDR3 totals 16 residues. Germline-derived CDR1 and CDR2 are SGHTS and YDEGEE. V lost 7 bases, J lost 0 bases, and 14 bases lay in between. The CDR3 sequence: CASERGADSGANVLTF. As DNA, the CDR3 is TGTGCCAGCGAACGGGGGGCAGACTCTGGGGCCAACGTCCTGACTTTC.

The chain combines TRBV3-1 with TRBJ1-2; TRBD1 might be the D (6 bases). The germline V and J ends were trimmed by 4 bases and 7 bases, with 16 bases remaining between them. CDR3 length: 14 residues. Germline values: CDR1 LGHDT, CDR2 YNNKEL (reference sequence). The CDR3 loop is CASSRQGGSGGYTF. DNA of the CDR3: TGTGCCAGCAGCCGGCAAGGGGGGTCAGGTGGCTACACCTTC.

V and J are TRBV20-1 and TRBJ2-3; D is unresolved. V lost 5 bases, J lost 7 bases, and 16 bases lay in between. Germline loops: CDR1 DFQATT, CDR2 SNEGSKA (reference sequence). This CDR3 has 13 residues. CDR3 loop: CSAGLLLAHTQYF. CDR3 sequence (DNA): TGCAGTGCTGGGCTCCTCCTCGCACATACGCAGTATTTT.

The chain uses TRBV11-1 and TRBJ1-2; D unclear. V lost 1 base and J 8 bases, leaving 14 bases between the germline ends. The length of the CDR3 is 14 residues. Germline CDR1 reads SGHAT; CDR2 reads FQDESV (reference sequence). CDR3 sequence (DNA): TGTGCCAGCAGCTTAGAGCAGACCAACACGGGCTACACCTTC. This sequence encodes CASSLEQTNTGYTF.

J is TRBJ1-2 and V is TRBV20-1; D gene unclear. The CDR3 is 14 amino acids. Per the germline V gene, CDR1 is DFQATT and CDR2 is SNEGSKA (reference sequence). V shed 0 bases and J shed 2 bases, with 10 bases lying between them. CDR3 protein: CSARDKTQNYGYTF. CDR3 DNA: TGCAGTGCTAGAGATAAAACCCAGAACTATGGCTACACCTTC.

The chain employs TRBV3-1 and TRBJ2-5, with D perhaps TRBD2 (6 bases). From germline, CDR1 is LGHDT and CDR2 YNNKEL (reference sequence). Trimming stripped 3 bases from V and 11 bases from J, with 19 bases between. The CDR3 covers 14 residues. CDR3 sequence: CASSHGGVSNEQYF. CDR3 nucleotides: TGTGCCAGCAGCCACGGGGGAGTCTCTAATGAGCAGTACTTC.

The chain couples TRBV5-1 to TRBJ2-5, with D unresolved. The CDR3 is 15 residues long. Germline CDR1 is SGHRS and CDR2 is YFSETQ. V dropped 0 bases and J dropped 5 bases, with 14 bases sitting between them. CDR3 protein: CASSLGVLLGETQYF. The CDR3 nucleotides are TGCGCCAGCAGCTTGGGAGTCTTACTGGGCGAGACCCAGTACTTC.

Here the CDR3 reads CSVDSLRDSYGYTF. The CDR3, as DNA: TGCAGCGTTGATAGCCTACGGGACAGTTATGGCTACACCTTC. V gene TRBV29-1 combines with J gene TRBJ1-2, with TRBD1 matching 7 bases. The CDR3 spans 14 residues. From germline, CDR1 is SQVTM and CDR2 ANQGSEA. The junction had 9 bases not matched to a gene; V was cut back by 3 bases and J by 5 bases. The complete variable domain, with remaining parts taken from reference TRBV29-1 and TRBJ1-2, reads SAVISQKPSRDICQRGTSLTIQCQVDSQVTMMFWYRQQPGQSLTLIATANQGSEATYESGFVIDKFPISRPNLTFSTLTVSNMSPEDSSIYLCSVDSLRDSYGYTFGSGTRLTVV.

The table lists this clonotype with a few counts. The V call is TRBV12-3 or TRBV12-4, the J call TRBJ2-3; no reliable D call. The CDR3 runs 14 residues. V was cut by 1 base and J by 6 bases, with 11 bases left in between. CDR3 residues: CASSLVPTLDTQYF. The CDR3 bases are TGTGCCAGCAGTTTAGTTCCCACACTTGATACGCAGTATTTT.

This CDR3 is CASRPTGGLSYNEQFF. Here the CDR3 DNA reads TGTGCCAGCAGACCTACAGGGGGACTCTCCTACAATGAGCAGTTCTTC. The chain combines TRBV6-4 with TRBJ2-1, with 8 bases that match TRBD1. The CDR3 covers 16 residues. Germline trimming cut 6 bases from V and 0 bases from J; bases unmatched to any gene: 7. Per the germline V gene, CDR1 is MRHNA and CDR2 is SNTAGT.

This clonotype was counted between two and nine times. CDR3: CASSVSLTGRNEQFF. In DNA form, the CDR3 reads TGTGCCAGCAGCGTAAGCCTGACAGGGAGGAATGAGCAGTTCTTC. The rearrangement links TRBV9 to TRBJ2-1, with D possibly being TRBD1 (7 bases). The germline V gene has CDR1 SGDLS and CDR2 YYNGEE. CDR3 length: 15 amino acids. Trimming stripped 1 base from V and 7 bases from J, with 15 bases between.

V gene TRBV5-1 combines with J gene TRBJ2-1; D is ambiguous. Trimming left V 0 bases short and J 8 bases short, with 15 bases between. Germline V gene data show CDR1 as SGHRS and CDR2 as YFSETQ. There are 15 residues in the CDR3. The CDR3 nucleotides read TGCGCCAGCAGCTTGGCTTTAGCCTTTTCGGATGAGCAGTTCTTC. Its translation is CASSLALAFSDEQFF.

The chain is built from TRBV29-1 and TRBJ1-1, with D uncertain. The CDR3 is 14 residues long. Germline CDR1 is SQVTM and CDR2 is ANQGSEA. Deletions cut 6 bases from V and 1 base from J, with 15 bases between. The CDR3 here is CSVALQYPNTEAFF. The DNA for the CDR3 is TGCAGCGTGGCCCTACAGTATCCGAACACTGAAGCTTTCTTT.

The chain couples TRBV15 to TRBJ1-2, with a tentative D call TRBD1 (5 bases). The CDR3 totals 15 residues. V shed 3 bases and J shed 2 bases, with 13 bases lying between them. CDR1 and CDR2 (germline): LNHNV, YYDKDF (reference sequence). The CDR3 sequence: CATSSAGTGNYGYTF. The CDR3 coding sequence is TGTGCCACCAGCAGCGCCGGGACTGGGAACTATGGCTACACCTTC.

The chain links TRBV4-3 to TRBJ2-7; the D call may be TRBD1 or TRBD2 (5 bases each). The V and J ends lost 0 bases and 6 bases respectively, with 15 bases between them. The length of the CDR3 is 15 residues. The germline gives CDR1 LGHNA, CDR2 YSLEER. The CDR3 nucleotides are TGCGCCAGCAGCCAAGATCCGGGGCGAGACGCCGAGCAGTACTTC. This gives the protein CASSQDPGRDAEQYF.

The sample holds a few counts of this clonotype. The rearrangement joins TRBV3-1 to TRBJ2-7; 7 bases fit TRBD1. The V and J ends lost 7 bases and 3 bases, in that order; junction bases with no gene match: 6. The CDR3 spans 13 residues. Germline values: CDR1 LGHDT, CDR2 YNNKEL (reference sequence). DNA of the CDR3: TGTGCCAGCAAGCATACAGGGGTCTACGAGCAGTACTTC. Protein sequence: CASKHTGVYEQYF.

The V call is TRBV12-3 or TRBV12-4, the J call TRBJ2-4, with a tentative D call TRBD2 (6 bases). The CDR3 covers 14 residues. Trimming took off 5 bases at V and 6 bases at J, with 14 bases between the two ends. The CDR3 DNA reads TGTGCCAGCAGTGAAGTGGGGACTGGAAACATTCAGTACTTC. It yields the protein CASSEVGTGNIQYF.